These 12 T cell receptor beta chains originate from one sample sequenced in a study of blood T cell repertoires in COVID-19. Clones were sequenced by immunoSEQ multiplex PCR, and TCRdb holds only the in-frame ones, with some missing. The table lists about 64,000 clones, around 90% of them singletons. Material: peripheral blood. The receptors shown here come from a human donor in a cohort sampled during active COVID-19.

The V and J genes are TRBV7-6 and TRBJ2-1; D might be TRBD2 (6 bases). The ends were cut back, 8 bases at V and 4 bases at J, with 30 bases in the middle. The CDR3 spans 19 residues. Germline lookup yields CDR1 SGHVS and CDR2 FNYEAQ. The CDR3 reads CASGGLEGSGNSIYNEQFF. Here the CDR3 DNA reads TGTGCCAGCGGGGGTCTGGAAGGTAGCGGAAACTCCATATACAATGAGCAGTTCTTC.

The J gene is TRBJ2-7, the V gene TRBV7-6, with D tentatively TRBD1 (6 bases). V was pared by 5 bases and J by 3 bases, with 17 bases between. The CDR3 extends over 15 amino acids. Germline-derived CDR1 and CDR2 are SGHVS and FNYEAQ. CDR3 residues: CASSADQGRFYEQYF. The CDR3 DNA reads as TGTGCCAGCAGCGCCGACCAGGGGCGCTTCTACGAGCAGTACTTC.

This chain connects TRBV10-3 to TRBJ2-3; 12 bases are shared with TRBD2. Germline trimming cut 3 bases from V and 2 bases from J; bases unmatched to any gene: 3. The CDR3 has 16 amino acids. Per germline, CDR1 ENHRY and CDR2 SYGVKD. The CDR3 nucleotides read TGTGCCATCAGTGATGGACTAGCGGGGCTCACAGATACGCAGTATTTT. It codes for CAISDGLAGLTDTQYF.

The J gene is TRBJ2-6, the V gene TRBV14; D is undetermined. Per the germline V gene, CDR1 is SGHDN and CDR2 is FVKESK. CDR3 length: 14 residues. The V gene lost 1 base and the J gene lost 3 bases, with 4 bases spanning the gap. The CDR3: CASSQALGANVLTF. CDR3 nucleotide sequence: TGTGCCAGCAGCCAAGCACTTGGGGCCAACGTCCTGACTTTC.

The V and J genes are TRBV11-3 and TRBJ1-2, with 7 bases matching TRBD1. The CDR3 is made up of 16 amino acids. CDR1 and CDR2 from the germline V gene are SGHNT and YENEEA. The V and J ends lost 5 bases and 3 bases, in that order; junction bases with no gene match: 12. The CDR3 nucleotides are TGTGCCAGCAGCCCCCTGGCAGGCCAGGGGGACTATGGCTACACCTTC. This codes for CASSPLAGQGDYGYTF.

V is TRBV19 and J is TRBJ2-4; 8 bases are a match to TRBD2. This CDR3 contains 18 residues. CDR1 is LNHDA and CDR2 is SQIVND in the germline V gene (reference sequence). Trimming took 3 bases from V and 2 from J; bases not matched to a gene: 12. CDR3 protein: CASSMESGSPFSKNIQYF. In DNA form, the CDR3 reads TGTGCCAGTAGTATGGAAAGCGGGAGTCCCTTCTCCAAAAACATTCAGTACTTC.

This chain connects TRBV4-1 to TRBJ2-3; D might be TRBD2 (6 bases). Per germline, CDR1 MGHRA and CDR2 YSYEKL. V lost 6 bases to trimming and J lost 0 bases, with 10 bases between them. CDR3 length: 14 amino acids. The CDR3 nucleotides read TGCGCCAGCAGGGGGGGACTTAGCACAGATACGCAGTATTTT. Translation gives CASRGGLSTDTQYF.

The chain joins TRBV15 to TRBJ1-6; 9 bases align to TRBD1. With V trimmed by 4 bases and J by 6 bases, 7 bases remained unmatched. The germline CDR1 and CDR2 sequences are LNHNV and YYDKDF (reference sequence). The CDR3 sequence is 16 residues long. This chain's CDR3 is CATSTLTTGGNSPLHF. In DNA, the CDR3 is TGTGCCACCAGCACCTTGACGACAGGGGGTAATTCACCCCTCCACTTT.

This sequence joins TRBV18 and TRBJ1-5, with TRBD1 as a possible D gene (5 bases). Germline loops: CDR1 KGHSH, CDR2 LQKENI. Trimming removed 1 base from V and 10 bases from J, with 14 bases in between. The CDR3 is made up of 14 amino acids. Here the CDR3 reads CASSPLALDIPQHF. CDR3 DNA: TGTGCCAGCTCACCACTGGCCCTGGACATACCCCAGCATTTT. The whole variable domain, remainder taken from reference TRBV18 and TRBJ1-5, is NAGVMQNPRHLVRRRGQEARLRCSPMKGHSHVYWYRQLPEEGLKFMVYLQKENIIDESGMPKERFSAEFPKEGPSILRIQQVVRGDSAAYFCASSPLALDIPQHFGDGTRLSIL.

The chain uses TRBV18 and TRBJ2-7, with 7 bases identical to TRBD2. V was pared by 2 bases and J by 5 bases, with 12 bases of the junction left unmatched. CDR1 KGHSH and CDR2 LQKENI come from the germline V gene. The CDR3 totals 16 residues. The chain's CDR3 is CASSPSLWEGLNEQYF. DNA for the CDR3: TGTGCCAGCTCACCATCTCTGTGGGAGGGCCTGAACGAGCAGTACTTC.

The chain links TRBV25-1 to TRBJ2-7; TRBD2 might be the D (6 bases). Trimming removed 4 bases at V and 1 base at J, with 14 bases between. The germline CDR1 and CDR2 sequences are MGHDK and SYGVNS. This CDR3 has 15 amino acids. CDR3 sequence reads: CASSVLRGFSYEQYF. CDR3 coding DNA: TGTGCCAGCAGTGTATTGCGGGGTTTTTCCTACGAGCAGTACTTC.

This rearrangement joins TRBV7-2 to TRBJ2-7; possible D gene TRBD2, 6 bases. CDR1 SGHTA and CDR2 FQGNSA come from the germline V gene. Trimming cost V 1 base and J 3 bases, with 13 bases left between them. The CDR3 consists of 15 residues. CDR3 DNA sequence: TGTGCCAGCAGCTTAGACCTAGCGACGTACTACGAGCAGTACTTC. The encoded protein is CASSLDLATYYEQYF.